The rows below give T cell receptor beta chains drawn from one sample of a study of CD8+ T cells in alopecia areata. The method was immunoSEQ multiplex PCR; TCRdb's version includes in-frame clones alone and lacks a portion of them. The sample has about 150,000 clones, 50% to 65% seen once. Sequencing input: CD4+ T cells sorted from blood. These TCRs come from a human donor in good health. CDR3s include the opening cysteine and the closing phenylalanine or tryptophan. Each record gives: clone size, D gene, J gene, V gene, CDR3 protein, CDR3 DNA. The D gene is left open where the match is weak. Size tells how often a clone was seen (once, few, many) or the class of an expanded clone, and some rows leave it out.

abundance: NA
d_gene: TRBD1
j_gene: TRBJ1-2
v_gene: TRBV29-1
CDR3aa: CSGDTGEDYGYTF
CDR3nt: TGCAGCGGTGATACAGGGGAGGACTATGGCTACACCTTC

abundance: NA
d_gene: NA
j_gene: TRBJ2-2
v_gene: TRBV15
CDR3aa: CATEWGNTGELFF
CDR3nt: TGTGCCACCGAATGGGGGAACACCGGGGAGCTGTTTTTT

abundance: NA
d_gene: NA
j_gene: TRBJ2-7
v_gene: TRBV11-1
CDR3aa: CASGPRRAIQYEQYF
CDR3nt: TGTGCCAGCGGGCCCCGCCGGGCCATTCAATACGAGCAGTACTTC

abundance: few
d_gene: TRBD1
j_gene: TRBJ1-1
v_gene: TRBV29-1
CDR3aa: CSVTKTGRSTEAFF
CDR3nt: TGCAGCGTAACAAAGACAGGGCGTAGCACTGAAGCTTTCTTT

abundance: NA
d_gene: TRBD2
j_gene: TRBJ2-5
v_gene: TRBV7-6
CDR3aa: CASSLAAGMQETQYF
CDR3nt: TGTGCCAGCAGCCTAGCGGCCGGGATGCAGGAGACCCAGTACTTC

abundance: NA
d_gene: NA
j_gene: TRBJ2-7
v_gene: TRBV19
CDR3aa: CASSAGVTYEQYF
CDR3nt: TGTGCCAGTAGTGCCGGGGTAACCTACGAGCAGTACTTC

abundance: NA
d_gene: TRBD2
j_gene: TRBJ2-1
v_gene: TRBV7-9
CDR3aa: CASSQSGRRFGEQFF
CDR3nt: TGTGCCAGCAGCCAAAGCGGGAGAAGGTTCGGCGAGCAGTTCTTC

abundance: NA
d_gene: NA
j_gene: TRBJ2-5
v_gene: TRBV28
CDR3aa: CASYGTPRWAQYF
CDR3nt: TGTGCCAGTTACGGTACCCCCCGTTGGGCCCAGTACTTC

abundance: many
d_gene: NA
j_gene: TRBJ2-3
v_gene: TRBV7-2
CDR3aa: CASSLADSTDTQYF
CDR3nt: TGTGCCAGCAGCTTAGCGGATAGCACAGATACGCAGTATTTT

abundance: NA
d_gene: NA
j_gene: TRBJ2-7
v_gene: TRBV6-5
CDR3aa: CASRPTGSEQYF
CDR3nt: TGTGCCAGCAGGCCGACAGGAAGCGAGCAGTACTTC

abundance: NA
d_gene: TRBD2
j_gene: TRBJ2-2
v_gene: TRBV11-2
CDR3aa: CASSERLAGNTGELFF
CDR3nt: TGTGCCAGTAGCGAAAGGCTAGCGGGGAACACCGGGGAGCTGTTTTTT

abundance: few
d_gene: TRBD1
j_gene: TRBJ2-2
v_gene: TRBV7-2
CDR3aa: CASRFPGQGNTGELFF
CDR3nt: TGTGCCAGCAGGTTCCCGGGACAGGGAAACACCGGGGAGCTGTTTTTT

abundance: NA
d_gene: TRBD1
j_gene: TRBJ2-3
v_gene: TRBV29-1
CDR3aa: CSVTPGQGITDTQYF
CDR3nt: TGCAGCGTTACGCCGGGACAGGGAATCACAGATACGCAGTATTTT

abundance: few
d_gene: NA
j_gene: TRBJ2-6
v_gene: TRBV29-1
CDR3aa: CSVEVPSSGANVLTF
CDR3nt: TGCAGCGTTGAAGTTCCAAGCTCTGGGGCCAACGTCCTGACTTTC

abundance: once
d_gene: NA
j_gene: TRBJ2-2
v_gene: TRBV27
CDR3aa: CASSFRSGELFF
CDR3nt: TGTGCCAGCAGTTTTCGGTCCGGGGAGCTGTTTTTT

abundance: few
d_gene: NA
j_gene: TRBJ2-7
v_gene: TRBV27
CDR3aa: CASSLAGRYEQYF
CDR3nt: TGTGCCAGCAGTTTAGCGGGGAGATACGAGCAGTACTTC

abundance: NA
d_gene: TRBD1
j_gene: TRBJ1-2
v_gene: TRBV29-1
CDR3aa: CSALTTGEGYTF
CDR3nt: TGCAGCGCCCTAACGACAGGGGAAGGCTACACCTTC

abundance: once
d_gene: NA
j_gene: TRBJ2-5
v_gene: TRBV4-2
CDR3aa: CASSQGALGWETQYF
CDR3nt: TGTGCCAGCAGCCAAGGAGCTTTGGGCTGGGAGACCCAGTACTTC

abundance: NA
d_gene: TRBD2
j_gene: TRBJ2-2
v_gene: TRBV29-1
CDR3aa: CSMGLAPNTNTGELFF
CDR3nt: TGCAGCATGGGACTAGCGCCTAACACGAACACCGGGGAGCTGTTTTTT

abundance: medium-sized
d_gene: NA
j_gene: TRBJ2-3
v_gene: TRBV25-1
CDR3aa: CASKGETYTQYF
CDR3nt: TGTGCCAGCAAGGGGGAGACGTATACGCAGTATTTT

abundance: NA
d_gene: NA
j_gene: TRBJ2-1
v_gene: TRBV15
CDR3aa: CATSKVQGHYNEQFF
CDR3nt: TGTGCCACCAGCAAGGTGCAGGGTCACTACAATGAGCAGTTCTTC

abundance: few
d_gene: NA
j_gene: TRBJ2-2
v_gene: TRBV6-6
CDR3aa: CASCPTHNTGELFF
CDR3nt: TGTGCCAGCTGTCCGACGCATAACACCGGGGAGCTGTTTTTT

abundance: NA
d_gene: NA
j_gene: TRBJ2-7
v_gene: TRBV28
CDR3aa: CASSLYREPLEQYF
CDR3nt: TGTGCCAGCAGTTTATACAGGGAGCCTTTGGAGCAGTACTTC

abundance: NA
d_gene: NA
j_gene: TRBJ1-2
v_gene: TRBV5-1
CDR3aa: CASRGNEVNYGYTF
CDR3nt: TGCGCCAGCAGGGGGAATGAGGTGAACTATGGCTACACCTTC

abundance: NA
d_gene: NA
j_gene: TRBJ2-7
v_gene: TRBV29-1
CDR3aa: CSVEVRGMVEQYF
CDR3nt: TGCAGCGTTGAAGTGAGGGGGATGGTCGAGCAGTACTTC

abundance: few
d_gene: NA
j_gene: TRBJ1-4
v_gene: TRBV29-1
CDR3aa: CSAGGNSNEKLFF
CDR3nt: TGCAGCGCCGGGGGGAACAGTAATGAAAAACTGTTTTTT

abundance: few
d_gene: TRBD1
j_gene: TRBJ2-1
v_gene: TRBV19
CDR3aa: CASRPTGRGTGGTNEQFF
CDR3nt: TGTGCCAGTAGACCGACGGGACGAGGGACAGGGGGTACAAATGAGCAGTTCTTC

abundance: NA
d_gene: NA
j_gene: TRBJ1-2
v_gene: TRBV6-5
CDR3aa: CASSLGVGYGYTF
CDR3nt: TGTGCCAGCAGTTTGGGGGTTGGGTATGGCTACACCTTC

abundance: few
d_gene: NA
j_gene: TRBJ1-2
v_gene: TRBV29-1
CDR3aa: CSGRGAGDLYGYTF
CDR3nt: TGCAGCGGGAGGGGGGCAGGAGACCTTTATGGCTACACCTTC

abundance: NA
d_gene: NA
j_gene: TRBJ2-1
v_gene: TRBV2
CDR3aa: CASRRDPSYEQFF
CDR3nt: TGTGCCAGCAGGAGGGACCCTTCGTATGAGCAGTTCTTC

abundance: NA
d_gene: NA
j_gene: TRBJ1-2
v_gene: TRBV6-5
CDR3aa: CASSYDRNYGYTF
CDR3nt: TGTGCCAGCAGTTACGACAGAAACTATGGCTACACCTTC

abundance: NA
d_gene: NA
j_gene: TRBJ2-3
v_gene: TRBV29-1
CDR3aa: CSAAFLARSTDTQYF
CDR3nt: TGCAGCGCCGCCTTCCTAGCTCGAAGCACAGATACGCAGTATTTT

abundance: few
d_gene: TRBD2
j_gene: TRBJ2-7
v_gene: TRBV7-8
CDR3aa: CASSPGTSGTYEQYF
CDR3nt: TGTGCCAGCAGCCCTGGGACTAGCGGGACTTACGAGCAGTACTTC

abundance: few
d_gene: NA
j_gene: TRBJ1-1
v_gene: TRBV5-6
CDR3aa: CASSSGSLGAFF
CDR3nt: TGTGCCAGCAGCTCAGGGAGCCTTGGGGCTTTCTTT

abundance: NA
d_gene: TRBD1
j_gene: TRBJ1-2
v_gene: TRBV30
CDR3aa: CAWSVDRVYGYTF
CDR3nt: TGTGCCTGGAGTGTAGACAGGGTCTATGGCTACACCTTC

abundance: NA
d_gene: TRBD2
j_gene: TRBJ2-5
v_gene: TRBV5-1
CDR3aa: CASSSAGAVGETQYF
CDR3nt: TGCGCCAGCAGCTCGGCGGGAGCGGTAGGGGAGACCCAGTACTTC

abundance: NA
d_gene: NA
j_gene: TRBJ1-2
v_gene: TRBV2
CDR3aa: CASSVDRLGGYTF
CDR3nt: TGTGCCAGCAGTGTGGACAGATTGGGTGGCTACACCTTC

abundance: NA
d_gene: NA
j_gene: TRBJ1-1
v_gene: TRBV6-5
CDR3aa: CASSRMTNTEAFF
CDR3nt: TGTGCCAGCAGCCGTATGACTAACACTGAAGCTTTCTTT

abundance: few
d_gene: NA
j_gene: TRBJ2-5
v_gene: TRBV29-1
CDR3aa: CSVEGGAETQYF
CDR3nt: TGCAGCGTTGAAGGCGGCGCGGAGACCCAGTACTTC

abundance: NA
d_gene: NA
j_gene: TRBJ1-1
v_gene: TRBV6-5
CDR3aa: CASSYSRRAHTEAFF
CDR3nt: TGTGCCAGCAGTTACTCGCGCAGGGCGCACACTGAAGCTTTCTTT

abundance: NA
d_gene: TRBD2
j_gene: TRBJ2-7
v_gene: TRBV9
CDR3aa: CASSVDSGAGVLNEQYF
CDR3nt: TGTGCCAGCAGCGTAGATTCCGGAGCGGGAGTACTCAACGAGCAGTACTTC

abundance: NA
d_gene: TRBD2
j_gene: TRBJ2-7
v_gene: TRBV7-3
CDR3aa: CASSQAGTSGLDEQYF
CDR3nt: TGTGCCAGCAGCCAAGCCGGGACTAGCGGGTTAGACGAGCAGTACTTC